The clone carrying this T cell receptor (beta chain) has more than one count but fewer than ten. Germline-derived CDR1 and CDR2 are MNHNS and SASEGT. J gave up 7 bases and V 7 bases, and 11 bases lay outside the gene matches. The CDR3 spans 15 residues. The data belong to a study of cytomegalovirus exposure and HLA in healthy donors. PCR involved 60 Vbeta and 13 Jbeta primers. Profiled with immunoSEQ multiplex PCR; TCRdb holds only in-frame clones, not every one. Of some 210,000 clones detected, roughly four fifths appear once; the ten largest clones hold approximately 2%. Specimen: PBMCs. The chain has TRBV6-1 and TRBJ2-2; TRBD2 agrees at 8 bases. The sequence derives from a woman aged 25-40 years in good health and CMV-seropositive. CDR3 DNA sequence: TGTGCCAGCACCAGCGGGGGTGTTTGGAGCGGGGAGCTGTTTTTT. Encoded protein: CASTSGGVWSGELFF.